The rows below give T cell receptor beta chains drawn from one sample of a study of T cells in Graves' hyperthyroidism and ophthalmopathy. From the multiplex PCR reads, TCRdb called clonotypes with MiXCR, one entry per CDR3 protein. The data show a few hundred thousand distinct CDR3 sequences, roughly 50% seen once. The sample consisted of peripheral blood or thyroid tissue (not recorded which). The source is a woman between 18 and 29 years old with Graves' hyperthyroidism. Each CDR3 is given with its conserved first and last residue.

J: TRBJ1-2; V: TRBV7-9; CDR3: CASINIGGSGYTF
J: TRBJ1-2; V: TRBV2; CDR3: CASSVGDGYTF
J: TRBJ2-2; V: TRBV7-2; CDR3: CASSLKNRTNTGELFF
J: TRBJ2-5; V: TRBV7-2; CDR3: CASSLGGSWSIWETQYF
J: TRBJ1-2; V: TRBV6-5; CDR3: CASIGRSGYTF
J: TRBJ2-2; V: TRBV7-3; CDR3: CASSLNVGKGELFF
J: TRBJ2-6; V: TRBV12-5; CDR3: CASGAILGTGGAGANVLTF
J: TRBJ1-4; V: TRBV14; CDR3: CASSQFLLSGGKLFF
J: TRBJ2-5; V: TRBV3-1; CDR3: CASSQGSRQETQYF
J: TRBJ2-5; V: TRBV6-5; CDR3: CASSVPGLQETQYF
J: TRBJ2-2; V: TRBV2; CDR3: CASTSTSGLNTGELFF
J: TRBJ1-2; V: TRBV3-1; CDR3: CASSGGVWGYTF
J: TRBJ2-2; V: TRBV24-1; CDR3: CATSTGTDDRELFF
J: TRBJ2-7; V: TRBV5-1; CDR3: CASRGEPSAYEQYF
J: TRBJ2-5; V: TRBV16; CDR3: CASTQSRGEETQYF
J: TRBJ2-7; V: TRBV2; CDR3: CASSAKQVYEQYF
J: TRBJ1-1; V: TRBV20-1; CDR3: CSARVPDRRSHEAFF
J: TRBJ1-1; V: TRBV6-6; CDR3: CASSPVGQVNTEAFF
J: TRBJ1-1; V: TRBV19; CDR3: CASSIRDIIMNTEAFF
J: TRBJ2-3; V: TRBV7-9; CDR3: CASSLPTSGRGTDTQYF
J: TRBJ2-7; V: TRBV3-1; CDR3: CASSPLAAGRDEQYF
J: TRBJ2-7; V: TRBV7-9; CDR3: CASSLRRAGGAYEQYF
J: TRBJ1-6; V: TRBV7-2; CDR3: CASSLAGQKMAYNSPLHF
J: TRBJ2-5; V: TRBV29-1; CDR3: CSVDPWGETQYF
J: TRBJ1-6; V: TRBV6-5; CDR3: CASSYSYASHNSPLHF
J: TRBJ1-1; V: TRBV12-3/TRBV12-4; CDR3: CASSLYTDTEAFF
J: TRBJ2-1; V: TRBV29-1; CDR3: CSVERTSGRPNEQFF
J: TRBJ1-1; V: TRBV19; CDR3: CASSMIRESLHTEAFF
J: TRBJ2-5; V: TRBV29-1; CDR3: CSVHSQETQYF
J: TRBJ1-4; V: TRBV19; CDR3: CASSTRGLNEKLFF
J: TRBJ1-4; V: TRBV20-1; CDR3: CSAFLQGEEKLFF
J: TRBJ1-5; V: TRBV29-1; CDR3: CSVEEQGAGDEHF
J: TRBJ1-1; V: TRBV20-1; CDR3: CSAAPGTGSTEAFF
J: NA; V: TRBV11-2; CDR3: CASSPTSGRGVQFF
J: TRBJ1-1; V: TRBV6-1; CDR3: CASSDLGRHQAEAFF